The 8 T cell receptor beta chains in this list originate from one sample, sequenced in a study of Ad26.COV2.S vaccination and SARS-CoV-2 variants (dated by TCRdb to the early 2020s). This specimen's treatment or condition label, per the study, means: around 19 received Ad26.COV2.S at low or high dose, single or two shots; about 5 received placebo; per-sample allocation not given. For vaccine and placebo recipients, repertoires were sequenced using samples collected on day 63 after the first injection. Library generation was performed with the immunoSEQ multiplex PCR assay. The immuneACCESS repertoire file appears here via TCRdb, limited to in-frame rearrangements. These files lack a portion of the clones; in checked studies, under half of the deficit traces to unresolved V genes, and the cause of the others is not known. Within this sample are roughly 500,000 clones, with about 91% of them counted one time only. In total, the top ten clones hold 2.5% of the sample.

The sample consisted of peripheral blood, taken in a trial of Ad26.COV2.S vaccine versus placebo. Receptors originate from a person aged 18-60 years who received the Ad26.COV2.S COVID-19 vaccine or a placebo.

The CDR3 loop reads CASSLAPGHGANVLTF. For the CDR3, the DNA is TGCGCCAGCAGCTTGGCCCCGGGTCATGGGGCCAACGTCCTGACTTTC. The V and J genes are TRBV5-1 and TRBJ2-6; no firm D call. The CDR3 totals 16 residues. V shed 0 bases and J shed 3 bases, with 10 bases lying between them. CDR1 is SGHRS, CDR2 YFSETQ, per germline.

The chain joins TRBV5-1 to TRBJ1-2; no definite D call. The length of the CDR3 is 13 residues. V was cut by 5 bases and J by 0 bases, with 8 bases left in between. In germline, CDR1 is SGHRS, CDR2 YFSETQ. The CDR3 coding sequence is TGCGCCAGCAGTCCAATACCTAACTATGGCTACACCTTC. This gives the protein CASSPIPNYGYTF.

The genes are TRBV2 and TRBJ2-3; D may be TRBD2 (5 bases). V dropped 7 bases and J dropped 2 bases, with 10 bases sitting between them. Germline V CDR1 and CDR2: SNHLY, FYNNEI. The CDR3 contains 13 residues. The CDR3 protein is CASNGVFTDTQYF. CDR3 coding DNA: TGTGCCAGCAACGGGGTTTTCACAGATACGCAGTATTTT.

The V gene is TRBV9, the J gene TRBJ1-1; D is perhaps TRBD1 (5 bases). The germline CDR1 and CDR2 sequences are SGDLS and YYNGEE. The CDR3 extends over 20 amino acids. V gave up 0 bases and J gave up 0 bases, with 24 bases separating them. CDR3 amino acids: CASSVGESRARTLMNTEAFF. DNA of the CDR3: TGTGCCAGCAGCGTAGGGGAGAGCAGGGCGAGAACTTTGATGAACACTGAAGCTTTCTTT.

The chain carries TRBV7-2 and TRBJ1-2; 7 bases are shared with TRBD1. Germline V lookup: CDR1 SGHTA, CDR2 FQGNSA. V lost 5 bases, J lost 8 bases, and 11 bases stayed unmatched. This CDR3 has 14 amino acids. In DNA form, the CDR3 reads TGTGCCAGCAGCAACCCGACAGGGATAGGCGGCTACACCTTC. It yields the protein CASSNPTGIGGYTF.

The chain carries TRBV11-1 and TRBJ2-2; D unresolved. Trimming stripped 3 bases from V and 7 bases from J, with 6 bases between. The CDR3 is made up of 12 amino acids. CDR1 SGHAT and CDR2 FQDESV come from the germline V gene (reference sequence). The CDR3 DNA reads TGTGCCAGCAGCTTGATAGTCGGGGAGCTGTTTTTT. Protein sequence: CASSLIVGELFF. Variable domain in full (rest from reference TRBV11-1 and TRBJ2-2): EAEVAQSPRYKITEKSQAVAFWCDPISGHATLYWYRQILGQGPELLVQFQDESVVDDSQLPKDRFSAERLKGVDSTLKIQPAELGDSAMYLCASSLIVGELFFGEGSRLTVL.

This chain links TRBV7-2 with TRBJ2-3, with D perhaps TRBD1 or TRBD2 (5 bases each). Trimming pared 1 base from V and 0 bases from J, leaving 8 bases between. The V gene's germline CDR1 is SGHTA and CDR2 FQGNSA. The CDR3 totals 15 residues. The CDR3 loop is CASSLVRGSTDTQYF. Here the CDR3 DNA reads TGTGCCAGCAGCTTAGTGAGGGGAAGCACAGATACGCAGTATTTT.

V and J are TRBV7-6 and TRBJ1-2, with a possible D match to TRBD1 (5 bases). The CDR3 runs 14 residues. V lost 1 base to trimming and J lost 4 bases, with 10 bases between them. Germline CDR1 is SGHVS and CDR2 is FNYEAQ. CDR3 DNA sequence: TGTGCCAGCAGCTTAGAACCAGACAGCTATGGCTACACCTTC. This sequence encodes CASSLEPDSYGYTF.